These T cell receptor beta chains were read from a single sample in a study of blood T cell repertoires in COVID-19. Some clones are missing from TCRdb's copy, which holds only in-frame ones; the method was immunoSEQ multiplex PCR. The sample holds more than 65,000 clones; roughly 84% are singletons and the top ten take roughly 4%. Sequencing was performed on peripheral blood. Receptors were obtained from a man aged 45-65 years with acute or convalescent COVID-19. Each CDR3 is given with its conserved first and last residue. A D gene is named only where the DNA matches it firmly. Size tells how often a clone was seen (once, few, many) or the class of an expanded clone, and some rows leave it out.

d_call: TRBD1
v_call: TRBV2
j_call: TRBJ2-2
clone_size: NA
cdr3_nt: TGTGCCAGCACCGGGACAGGGGGCACCGGGGAGCTGTTTTTT
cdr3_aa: CASTGTGGTGELFF

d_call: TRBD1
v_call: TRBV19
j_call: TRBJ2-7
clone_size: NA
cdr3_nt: TGTGCCAGTAGTATAGCCCATCGGGACAGGGCCTACGAGCAGTACTTC
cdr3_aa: CASSIAHRDRAYEQYF

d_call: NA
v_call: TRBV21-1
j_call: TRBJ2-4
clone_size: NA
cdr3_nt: TGTGCCAGCAGCAAGGAAGGGACAGGTCCGTGTGGGTCGGACATTCAGTACTTC
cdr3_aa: CASSKEGTGPCGSDIQYF

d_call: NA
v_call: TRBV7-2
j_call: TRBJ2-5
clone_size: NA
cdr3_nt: TGTGCCAGCAGCTTAGACTTTGCACAGGAGACCCAGTACTTC
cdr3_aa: CASSLDFAQETQYF

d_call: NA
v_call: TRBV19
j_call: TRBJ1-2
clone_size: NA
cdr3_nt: TGTGCCAGTAGTATGGTGTTCGGCTATGGCTACACCTTC
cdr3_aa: CASSMVFGYGYTF

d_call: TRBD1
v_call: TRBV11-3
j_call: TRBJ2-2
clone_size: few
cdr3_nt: TGTGCCAGCAGCTTAAATGGCAGGGGGCAGGCCGGGGAGCTGTTTTTT
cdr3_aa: CASSLNGRGQAGELFF

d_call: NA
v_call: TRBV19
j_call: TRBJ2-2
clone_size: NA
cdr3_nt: TGTGCCAGTAGTATACAAGCAGGGGCGACCGGGGAGCTGTTTTTT
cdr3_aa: CASSIQAGATGELFF

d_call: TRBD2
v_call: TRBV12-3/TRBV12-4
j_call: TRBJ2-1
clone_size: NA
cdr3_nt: TGTGCGACGGGACTAGGAGGGATTGAGCAGTTCTTC
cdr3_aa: CATGLGGIEQFF

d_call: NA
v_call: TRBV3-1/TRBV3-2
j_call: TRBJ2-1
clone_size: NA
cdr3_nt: TGTGCCAGCAGCTTCGACAGAAACTCCTACAATGAGCAGTTCTTC
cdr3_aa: CASSFDRNSYNEQFF

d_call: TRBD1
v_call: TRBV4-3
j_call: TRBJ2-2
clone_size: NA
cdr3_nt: TGCGCCAGCAGCCTGGGACAGGCGAACACCGGGGAGCTGTTTTTT
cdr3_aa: CASSLGQANTGELFF

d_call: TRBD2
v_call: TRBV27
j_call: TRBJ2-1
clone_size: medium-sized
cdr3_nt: TGTGCCAGCAGTTTTCTCGGGACTAGCGGCAATGAGCAGTTCTTC
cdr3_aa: CASSFLGTSGNEQFF

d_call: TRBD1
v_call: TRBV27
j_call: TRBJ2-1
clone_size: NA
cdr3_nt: TGTGCCAGCAGGACCGGGACAGGCTCCTACAATGAGCAGTTCTTC
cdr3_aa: CASRTGTGSYNEQFF

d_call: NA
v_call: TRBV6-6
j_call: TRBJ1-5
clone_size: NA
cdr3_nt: TGTGCCAGCAGTCCCCACCCCGCAGGGTCGTTAGTTCAGCCCCAGCATTTT
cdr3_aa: CASSPHPAGSLVQPQHF

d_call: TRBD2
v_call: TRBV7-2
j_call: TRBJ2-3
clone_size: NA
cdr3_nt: TGTGCCAGCAGTACTAGCGGACTTAGCACAGATACGCAGTATTTT
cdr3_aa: CASSTSGLSTDTQYF

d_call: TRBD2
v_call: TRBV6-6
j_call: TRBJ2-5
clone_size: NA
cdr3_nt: TGTGCCAGCAGTCTGGGACTAGCGGGGGGCGAGAGGGAGACCCAGTACTTC
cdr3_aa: CASSLGLAGGERETQYF

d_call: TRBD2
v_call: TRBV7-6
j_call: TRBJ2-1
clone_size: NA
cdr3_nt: TGTGCCAGCAGCTCTGGACCGGGACTAGTGGCCACCTACAATGAGCAGTTCTTC
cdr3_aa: CASSSGPGLVATYNEQFF

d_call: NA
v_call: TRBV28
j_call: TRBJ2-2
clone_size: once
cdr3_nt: TGTGCCAGCGCCGAGGGAAACACCGGGGAGCTGTTTTTT
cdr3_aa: CASAEGNTGELFF

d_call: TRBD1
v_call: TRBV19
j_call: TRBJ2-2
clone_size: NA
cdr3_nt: TGTGCCAGTAGTATAAACCCTCAGGGGGCCGGGGGGGAGCTGTTTTTT
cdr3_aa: CASSINPQGAGGELFF

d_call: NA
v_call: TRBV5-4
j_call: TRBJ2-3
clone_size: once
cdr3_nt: TGTGCCAGCAGCTTTGGAGGGAGCACAGATACGCAGTATTTT
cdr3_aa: CASSFGGSTDTQYF

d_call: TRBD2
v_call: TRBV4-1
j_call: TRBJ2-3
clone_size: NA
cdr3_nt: TGCGCCAGCAGCCTCGGACTAGCGGGAGGAAGCACAGATACGCAGTATTTT
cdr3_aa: CASSLGLAGGSTDTQYF

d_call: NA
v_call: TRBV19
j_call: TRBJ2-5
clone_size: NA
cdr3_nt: TGTGCCAGTAGTATGCTTAGGGGAGGTGAGACCCAGTACTTC
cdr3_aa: CASSMLRGGETQYF

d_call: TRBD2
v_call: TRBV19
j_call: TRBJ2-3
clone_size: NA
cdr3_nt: TGTGCCAGTAGTATGCGACTAGCGGGACCCACAGATACGCAGTATTTT
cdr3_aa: CASSMRLAGPTDTQYF

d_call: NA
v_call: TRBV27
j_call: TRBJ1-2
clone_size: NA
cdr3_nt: TGTGCCAGCAGCCGCTCGGGGTACTATGGCTACACCTTC
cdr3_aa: CASSRSGYYGYTF

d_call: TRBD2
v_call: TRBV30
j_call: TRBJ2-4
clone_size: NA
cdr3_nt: TGTGCCTGGAGCCTAACAAGCGGGACTCCTCAGTACTTC
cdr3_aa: CAWSLTSGTPQYF

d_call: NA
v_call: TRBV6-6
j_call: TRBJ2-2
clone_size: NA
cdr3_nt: TGTGCCAGACGCAGACAGGATAGGGAGCTGTTTTTT
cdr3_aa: CARRRQDRELFF

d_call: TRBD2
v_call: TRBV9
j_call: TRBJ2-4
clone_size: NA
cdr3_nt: TGTGCCAGCAGCGTCGGGACTAGCGGGGGGAGAGGAAACATTCAGTACTTC
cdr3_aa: CASSVGTSGGRGNIQYF

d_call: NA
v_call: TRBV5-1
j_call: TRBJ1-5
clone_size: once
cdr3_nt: TGCGCCAGCAGTTCCTCCACCCCTACAACAGGTTTCGGAAGCAATCAGCCCCAGCATTTT
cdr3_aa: CASSSSTPTTGFGSNQPQHF

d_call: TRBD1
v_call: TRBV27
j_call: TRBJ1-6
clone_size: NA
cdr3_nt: TGTGCCAGCACTAGGACAGGGGGCTTTGCACCCCTCCACTTT
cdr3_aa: CASTRTGGFAPLHF

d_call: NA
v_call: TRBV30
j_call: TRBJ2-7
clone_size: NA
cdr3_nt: TGTGCCTGGAGTCGGGACGGGAGATACGAGCAGTACTTC
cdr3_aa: CAWSRDGRYEQYF

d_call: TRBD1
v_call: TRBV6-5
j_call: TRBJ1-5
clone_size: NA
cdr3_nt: TGTGCCAGCAAGCTTACAGGGGCCCCACAATGGCCCCAGCATTTT
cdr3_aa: CASKLTGAPQWPQHF

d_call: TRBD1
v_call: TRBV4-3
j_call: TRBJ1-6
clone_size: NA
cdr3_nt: TGCGCCAGCAGCCAACAATCCGACAGGGCGGGTTCACCCCTCCACTTT
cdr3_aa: CASSQQSDRAGSPLHF

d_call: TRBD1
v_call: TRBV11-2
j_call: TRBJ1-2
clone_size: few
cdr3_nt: TGTGCCAGCAGCACCAGGGGGCTCTTCTATGGCTACACCTTC
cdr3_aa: CASSTRGLFYGYTF

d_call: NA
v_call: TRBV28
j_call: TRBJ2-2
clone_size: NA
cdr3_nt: TGTGCCAGCAGTTTCTCGGGGTTAAGAGCTGGGGAGCTGTTTTTT
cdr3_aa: CASSFSGLRAGELFF

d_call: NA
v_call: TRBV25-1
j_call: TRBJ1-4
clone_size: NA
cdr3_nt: TGTGCCAGCAGTGCACACAGCCCAACTAATGAAAAACTGTTTTTT
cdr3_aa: CASSAHSPTNEKLFF

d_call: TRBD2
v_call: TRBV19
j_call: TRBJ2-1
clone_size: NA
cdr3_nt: TGTGCCAGTAGTATGGGACTAGCGGGAGACAATGAGCAGTTCTTC
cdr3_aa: CASSMGLAGDNEQFF

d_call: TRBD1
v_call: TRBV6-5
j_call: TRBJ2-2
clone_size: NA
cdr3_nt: TGTGCCAGCGAGGGACAGGGGGAGCTGTTTTTT
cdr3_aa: CASEGQGELFF

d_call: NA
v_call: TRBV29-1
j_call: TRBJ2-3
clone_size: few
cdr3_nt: TGCAGCGTTGACAGACACTTCCCCTATACGCAGTATTTT
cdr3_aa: CSVDRHFPYTQYF

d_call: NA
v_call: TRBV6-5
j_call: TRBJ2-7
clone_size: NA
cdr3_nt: TGTGCCAGCAGTAACAGGGACTCCTACGAGCAGTACTTC
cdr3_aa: CASSNRDSYEQYF

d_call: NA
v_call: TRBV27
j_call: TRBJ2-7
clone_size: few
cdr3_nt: TGTGCCACCAGTTCCGACTACTCGCCCTCCAACGAGCAGTACTTC
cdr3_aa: CATSSDYSPSNEQYF

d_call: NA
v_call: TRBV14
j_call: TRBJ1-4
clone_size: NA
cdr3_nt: TGTGCCAGCACCTCCTCGGACAGCGGCGGTGAAAAACTGTTTTTT
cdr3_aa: CASTSSDSGGEKLFF

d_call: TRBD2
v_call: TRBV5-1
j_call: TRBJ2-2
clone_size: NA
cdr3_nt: TGCGCCAGCAGATCTCCACGGGGGGGTTCGAACACCGGGGAGCTGTTTTTT
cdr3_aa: CASRSPRGGSNTGELFF